This TCR beta chain appears in the sequencing data of a study of T-cell reconstitution after alpha-beta-depleted transplantation in children. Germline-derived CDR1 and CDR2 are MNHEY and SVGAGI. The CDR3 contains 14 residues. Trimming shortened V by 2 bases and J by 9 bases, and 14 bases separated the two germline ends. During its preparation, the TCRbeta library received unique molecular identifiers. TCRdb reprocessed the PCR reads via MiXCR and lists one record per CDR3 protein. This table holds about 340,000 distinct CDR3 sequences, about an eighth found once. This receptor was identified in a human donor who donated a stem cell graft to a child with Fanconi anemia. Here the sequenced sample was PBMCs, taken from the stem cell graft. The chain combines TRBV6-5 with TRBJ2-1, with no clear D. As DNA, the CDR3 is TGTGCCAGCAGTTACGCAACGGATTGGGGTGAGCAGTTCTTC. It translates to CASSYATDWGEQFF.